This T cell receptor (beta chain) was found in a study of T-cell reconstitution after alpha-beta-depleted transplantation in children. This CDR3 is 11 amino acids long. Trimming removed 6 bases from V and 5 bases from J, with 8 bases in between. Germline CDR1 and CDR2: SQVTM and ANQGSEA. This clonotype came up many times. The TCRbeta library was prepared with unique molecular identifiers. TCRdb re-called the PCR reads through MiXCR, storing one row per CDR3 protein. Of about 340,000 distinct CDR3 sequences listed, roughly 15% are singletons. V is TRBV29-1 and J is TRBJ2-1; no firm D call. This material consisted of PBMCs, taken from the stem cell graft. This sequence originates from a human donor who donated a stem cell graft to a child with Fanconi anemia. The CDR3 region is CSVNRDNEQFF. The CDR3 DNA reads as TGCAGCGTCAACAGAGACAATGAGCAGTTCTTC.